The 28 T cell receptor beta chains listed next were all sequenced from one sample in a study of regulatory T cells in long-lasting Graves disease. Arm-PCR with iRepertoire HTBI primers amplified the CDR3 regions for these TCR beta libraries. Each CDR3 protein is one row after TCRdb ran MiXCR on the multiplex PCR reads. The sample has around 480,000 distinct CDR3 sequences, under 20% seen once; the top ten hold 10% to 15%. Specified time point: newly diagnosed GD, antithyroid drugs for less than 3 months. The authors made the TCR library using RNA they extracted from PBMCs. These sequences were also reported in another study, on T cells in Graves' hyperthyroidism and ophthalmopathy.

Sequenced material: peripheral blood mononuclear cells (PBMCs), taken at new diagnosis, from a patient treated with antithyroid drugs. The receptors derive from a man aged 35-49 years with Graves disease.

This clonotype was seen ten or more times. The chain employs TRBV5-1 and TRBJ2-5, with unresolved D. Germline V gene data show CDR1 as SGHRS and CDR2 as YFSETQ. This CDR3 has 11 amino acids. V lost 6 bases to trimming and J lost 3 bases, with 6 bases between them. This CDR3 is CASKVEETQYF. For the CDR3, the DNA is TGCGCCAGCAAAGTAGAAGAGACCCAGTACTTC.

Worth noting for this clonotype: A far larger clone lies a single base away; this is likely a read error. Given the absence of the conserved phenylalanine or tryptophan at the CDR3 end, a read error is likely. The chain combines TRBV7-9 with TRBJ2-1, with 10 bases lining up with TRBD2. There are 18 residues in the CDR3. V was pared by 4 bases and J by 7 bases, with 16 bases of the junction left unmatched. CDR1 is SEHNR and CDR2 is FQNEAQ in the germline V gene (reference sequence). DNA of the CDR3: TGTGCCAGCAGCTCCTGGGGACTAGCGAGCCCCCAGGGGAATGAGCAGTTCTTA. This sequence encodes CASSSWGLASPQGNEQFL.

As for this clonotype: Since a much larger clone is just one base distant, this may be a read error. V and J are TRBV6-2 or TRBV6-3 and TRBJ1-1; D is unresolved. Trimming shortened V by 2 bases and J by 1 base, and 5 bases separated the two germline ends. The germline gives CDR1 MNHEY, CDR2 SVGEGT. CDR3 size: 13 residues. The CDR3 reads CASSYRKNTEAFF. CDR3 sequence (DNA): TGTGCCAGCAGTTACAGGAAGAACACTGAAGCTTTCTTT.

This chain links TRBV12-5 with TRBJ2-1; a weak D match, TRBD2 (5 bases). CDR3 length: 13 amino acids. The germline V gene encodes CDR1 LGHNT and CDR2 FRNRAP. The V and J ends lost 1 base and 12 bases respectively, with 13 bases between them. The CDR3 DNA is TGTGCTAGTGGTTTGGGACGTAGCCGGGGGCAGTTCTTC. This translates into CASGLGRSRGQFF.

Regarding this clonotype: A much larger clone is a single base away; this may be a read error. The gene calls are TRBV11-2 and TRBJ2-1, with D hard to call. The V end lost 6 bases, the J end lost 6 bases, and 12 bases lay between the germline ends. Germline CDR1 reads SGHAT; CDR2 reads FQNNGV. This CDR3 comprises 13 residues. The CDR3 sequence is CASSEENSNEQFF. In DNA, the CDR3 is TGTGCCAGCAGTGAAGAAAATTCCAATGAGCAGTTCTTC.

The genes are TRBV18 and TRBJ2-4; 9 bases agree with TRBD1. The CDR3 loop spans 15 amino acids. The germline gives CDR1 KGHSH, CDR2 LQKENI. Trimming took 3 bases from V and 9 from J; bases not matched to a gene: 9. The CDR3 coding sequence is TGTGCCAGCTCACCTACGGGACAGGGTGGGATCATTCAGTACTTC. This translates into CASSPTGQGGIIQYF. The full variable domain, with the rest looked up from reference TRBV18 and TRBJ2-4, is NAGVMQNPRHLVRRRGQEARLRCSPMKGHSHVYWYRQLPEEGLKFMVYLQKENIIDESGMPKERFSAEFPKEGPSILRIQQVVRGDSAAYFCASSPTGQGGIIQYFGAGTRLSVL.

This clonotype was observed at least ten times. The rearrangement uses TRBV5-1 and TRBJ2-7, with 8 bases that match TRBD2. The V gene's germline CDR1 is SGHRS and CDR2 YFSETQ. Unmatched junction bases numbered 14, after V lost 3 bases and J lost 3 bases. The CDR3 spans 17 residues. CDR3 protein: CASSSSGLAGLHYEQYF. CDR3 nucleotide sequence: TGCGCCAGCAGCTCCAGCGGGCTAGCGGGCCTACACTACGAGCAGTACTTC.

This clonotype was recorded many times. The chain employs TRBV6-2 or TRBV6-3 and TRBJ1-1, with D tentatively TRBD1 (6 bases). This CDR3 has 11 residues. V dropped 5 bases and J dropped 7 bases, with 8 bases sitting between them. Germline CDR1 reads MNHEY; CDR2 reads SVGEGT. The chain's CDR3 is CASSQDSEAFF. Written as DNA, the CDR3 is TGTGCCAGCAGTCAGGACAGTGAAGCTTTCTTT.

This clonotype was recorded a few times. The chain combines TRBV5-6 with TRBJ2-2; D tentatively reads TRBD1 or TRBD2 (5 bases each). Looked up from germline, CDR1 is SGHDT and CDR2 is YYEEEE. CDR3 size: 15 residues. V was clipped by 0 bases and J by 4 bases, with 10 bases between them. In DNA form, the CDR3 reads TGTGCCAGCAGCTTGGACGGTGGGGGCACCGGGGAGCTGTTTTTT. This gives the protein CASSLDGGGTGELFF.

In the case of this clonotype: This may be a read error, as it is one base from a much larger clone. The CDR3 DNA is TGTGCCAGCAGCTTAGACGGCAGCGGGGAGCAGCTCTTC. It yields the protein CASSLDGSGEQLF. The chain recombines TRBV11-2 with TRBJ2-1; 7 nucleotides line up with TRBD2. The CDR3 totals 13 residues. The germline V gene encodes CDR1 SGHAT and CDR2 FQNNGV.

This clonotype was found many times. This chain connects TRBV12-3 or TRBV12-4 to TRBJ2-2, with D tentatively TRBD2 (5 bases). V was clipped by 6 bases and J by 2 bases, with 13 bases between them. The CDR3 runs to 15 residues. The DNA of the CDR3 is TGTGCCAGCAGGGACGGAGGAACCAACACCGGGGAGCTGTTTTTT. Protein product: CASRDGGTNTGELFF.

This clonotype has ten or more counts. This chain connects TRBV2 to TRBJ2-3; 10 bases fit TRBD2. The junction had 4 bases not matched to a gene; V was cut back by 6 bases and J by 1 base. The CDR3 loop spans 15 amino acids. CDR1 and CDR2 (germline): SNHLY, FYNNEI. Here the CDR3 DNA reads TGTGCCAGCAGCTGGGGGACTAGCGGCACAGATACGCAGTATTTT. Encoded protein: CASSWGTSGTDTQYF.

This clonotype was detected only a few times. J is TRBJ2-3 and V is TRBV6-2 or TRBV6-3; no clear D. The CDR3 length is 14 residues. Germline assignment: CDR1 MNHEY and CDR2 SVGEGT. V shed 8 bases and J shed 3 bases, with 15 bases lying between them. Here the CDR3 DNA reads TGTGCCAGCGGTCTGGACCTGGGGACAGATACGCAGTATTTT. Its protein product is CASGLDLGTDTQYF.

This clonotype was observed at least ten times. Mismatch with germline at one junction end may stem from a read error. The genes are TRBV5-8 and TRBJ2-1; 10 bases agree with TRBD1. CDR3 size: 14 residues. CDR1 and CDR2 (germline): SGHTS, YDEGEE. The CDR3 DNA reads TGCGCCAGCAGCCGGGACAGGGGAAACAATGAGCAGTTCTTC. Its translation is CASSRDRGNNEQFF.

This clonotype has a count of ten or more. The rearrangement uses TRBV11-2 and TRBJ1-3; perhaps TRBD1 as D (5 bases). The CDR3 is 15 residues long. CDR1 and CDR2 (germline): SGHAT, FQNNGV. Trimming cost V 4 bases and J 2 bases, with 12 bases left between them. The CDR3 nucleotides are TGTGCCAGCAGCTGGCGTCGGGGGGCTGGAAACACCATATATTTT. It translates to CASSWRRGAGNTIYF.

This clonotype has a count of ten or more. The rearrangement joins TRBV28 to TRBJ2-3, with TRBD2 matching over 7 bases. The V segment lost 2 bases and the J segment 1 base; nucleotides outside the gene matches: 12. Germline V gene sequence: CDR1 MDHEN, CDR2 SYDVKM. The CDR3 spans 18 residues. The CDR3 is CASSLPPASGWGTDTQYF. In DNA form, the CDR3 reads TGTGCCAGCAGTTTACCGCCCGCTAGCGGCTGGGGCACAGATACGCAGTATTTT.

This clonotype was recorded many times. The gene calls are TRBV28 and TRBJ2-7; perhaps D is TRBD1 or TRBD2 (5 bases each). V was cut by 5 bases and J by 1 base, with 12 bases left in between. Germline-derived CDR1 and CDR2 are MDHEN and SYDVKM. The CDR3 runs 14 residues. CDR3 amino acids: CASSPWDGSYEQYF. The CDR3 DNA is TGTGCCAGCAGTCCCTGGGACGGATCCTACGAGCAGTACTTC. Variable domain in full (rest from reference TRBV28 and TRBJ2-7): DVKVTQSSRYLVKRTGEKVFLECVQDMDHENMFWYRQDPGLGLRLIYFSYDVKMKEKGDIPEGYSVSREKKERFSLILESASTNQTSMYLCASSPWDGSYEQYFGPGTRLTVT.

Points on this clonotype: This may arise from a read error, as a much more abundant clone is one base away. V gene TRBV7-2 combines with J gene TRBJ2-5, with 14 bases identical to TRBD2. V lost 0 bases and J lost 11; bases outside the gene matches: 8. The CDR3 spans 16 residues. Germline V gene data show CDR1 as SGHTA and CDR2 as FQGNSA. The CDR3 is CASSLAGTSGRDEQYF. The CDR3 coding sequence is TGTGCCAGCAGCTTAGCCGGGACTAGCGGGAGAGATGAGCAGTACTTC.

Many counts were recorded for this clonotype. The chain recombines TRBV7-9 with TRBJ2-3; 14 bases match TRBD2. CDR1 and CDR2 (germline): SEHNR, FQNEAQ (reference sequence). This CDR3 contains 16 residues. V shed 8 bases, J shed 3 bases, and the junction held 7 bases outside the gene matches. CDR3 amino acids: CASRTSGRPGTDTQYF. The CDR3 region has the DNA TGTGCCAGCCGGACTAGCGGGAGGCCTGGGACAGATACGCAGTATTTT.

This clonotype was detected only a few times. The chain is built from TRBV6-1 and TRBJ1-3; D is uncertain. Germline values: CDR1 MNHNS, CDR2 SASEGT. The length of the CDR3 is 12 residues. V was cut by 2 bases and J by 4 bases, with 3 bases left in between. CDR3 sequence (DNA): TGTGCCAGCAGTGAAAGAGGAAACACCATATATTTT. Protein sequence: CASSERGNTIYF.

This clonotype appeared many times. The chain combines TRBV28 with TRBJ1-1; D call uncertain. Germline CDR1 is MDHEN and CDR2 is SYDVKM. The CDR3 contains 15 residues. V lost 5 bases and J lost 5, with 18 bases in between. CDR3 region: CASSPPPLRGTEAFF. The CDR3 DNA reads as TGTGCCAGCAGTCCACCCCCCCTTAGAGGGACTGAAGCTTTCTTT. The full variable domain, completed using reference TRBV28 and TRBJ1-1, is DVKVTQSSRYLVKRTGEKVFLECVQDMDHENMFWYRQDPGLGLRLIYFSYDVKMKEKGDIPEGYSVSREKKERFSLILESASTNQTSMYLCASSPPPLRGTEAFFGQGTRLTVV.

This clonotype was counted ten times or more. This chain uses TRBV28 with TRBJ2-1; the match to TRBD2 covers 14 bases. Germline CDR1 reads MDHEN; CDR2 reads SYDVKM. CDR3 length: 18 residues. V lost 1 base, J lost 5 bases, and 7 bases stayed unmatched. The CDR3 bases are TGTGCCAGCAGTTTATATCCAGGGACTAGCGGGAGTAACAATGAGCAGTTCTTC. Amino acids: CASSLYPGTSGSNNEQFF.

This clonotype was recorded a few times. J is TRBJ2-2 and V is TRBV20-1, with D possibly TRBD2 on 6 matching bases. Between the trimmed V and J ends, which lost 0 bases and 6 bases, there was a span of 17 bases. This CDR3 is 16 amino acids long. Germline lookup yields CDR1 DFQATT and CDR2 SNEGSKA (reference sequence). CDR3 bases: TGCAGTGCTAGAGATAGGAGGGGAGTGATGGCCGGGGAGCTGTTTTTT. It codes for CSARDRRGVMAGELFF.

This clonotype was recorded many times. V usage is TRBV24-1 and J usage is TRBJ2-7; the D call may be TRBD1 or TRBD2 (5 bases each). The V end lost 9 bases, the J end lost 2 bases, and 7 bases lay between the germline ends. The CDR3 extends over 11 amino acids. Per germline, CDR1 KGHDR and CDR2 SFDVKD. DNA of the CDR3: TGTGCCACCCGAGGGGCCTACGAGCAGTACTTC. Translation: CATRGAYEQYF.

There are many counts of this clonotype. V usage is TRBV28 and J usage is TRBJ1-2, with D unclear. The V gene's germline CDR1 is MDHEN and CDR2 SYDVKM. This CDR3 has 14 residues. Trimming removed 3 bases from V and 1 base from J, with 9 bases in between. CDR3 in DNA: TGTGCCAGCAGTTTTCCGGCCAGTAACTATGGCTACACCTTC. Translated, it gives CASSFPASNYGYTF.

This clonotype was detected a few times. This chain's CDR3 is CASSPTSVNTGELFF. CDR3 nucleotides: TGTGCCAGTAGCCCAACTAGCGTGAACACCGGGGAGCTGTTTTTT. This sequence joins TRBV19 and TRBJ2-2; 7 bases are shared with TRBD2. Trimming took 6 bases from V and 1 from J; bases not matched to a gene: 5. CDR1 and CDR2 (germline): LNHDA, SQIVND (reference sequence). CDR3 length equals 15 residues.

The rearrangement joins TRBV20-1 to TRBJ2-7, with D hard to call. Trimming took off 2 bases at V and 0 bases at J, with 14 bases between the two ends. This CDR3 has 15 amino acids. CDR1 and CDR2 (germline): DFQATT, SNEGSKA (reference sequence). For the CDR3, the DNA is TGCAGTGCTAGAATCGGGTCTTTTAGCTCCTACGAGCAGTACTTC. Protein product: CSARIGSFSSYEQYF.

This clonotype was counted many times. The V gene is TRBV7-8, the J gene TRBJ2-3; D is unclear. This CDR3 is 15 amino acids long. Looked up from germline, CDR1 is SGHVS and CDR2 is FQNEAQ. V was cut by 0 bases and J by 0 bases, with 7 bases left in between. The CDR3 DNA reads TGTGCCAGCAGCTTAGCGCTCGCCAGCACAGATACGCAGTATTTT. Protein product: CASSLALASTDTQYF. The full variable domain, rest sourced from reference TRBV7-8 and TRBJ2-3, is GAGVSQSPRYKVAKRGQDVALRCDPISGHVSLFWYQQALGQGPEFLTYFQNEAQLDKSGLPSDRFFAERPEGSVSTLKIQRTQQEDSAVYLCASSLALASTDTQYFGPGTRLTVL.